These T cell receptor beta chains were read from a single sample in a study of vaccination effects on CD4 cells after COVID-19. No antigen has been assigned to these receptors. Data came from immunoSEQ multiplex PCR; TCRdb stores just in-frame clones and leaves some out. The table records roughly 75,000 clones, about 65% of them present only once. The material was CD4+ T cells from PBMCs cultured with HCoV-OC43 spike peptides, obtained before COVID-19 vaccination. These TCRs come from a human donor who received a COVID-19 vaccine. The conserved cysteine and the conserved F or W are not part of the CDR3 here.

J | V | CDR3
TRBJ2-2 | TRBV3-1/TRBV3-2 | ASETGRAGELF
TRBJ1-2 | TRBV2 | ASIIYPGQGYT
TRBJ1-3 | TRBV6-2/TRBV6-3 | ASSFQGRNTIY
TRBJ1-5 | TRBV9 | ASRRGRVRQPQH
TRBJ1-1 | TRBV6-5 | ASSYERGTEAF
TRBJ1-4 | TRBV7-2 | ASSTGQMNEKLF
TRBJ2-5 | TRBV6-5 | ASSYGGGGGETQY
TRBJ1-1 | TRBV7-8 | ASSLVVHAEAF
TRBJ2-5 | TRBV25-1 | ASTRQGGSETQY
TRBJ2-2 | TRBV7-3 | ASSNTRATTGELF
TRBJ2-5 | TRBV21-1 | ASSKKEGSQETQY
TRBJ1-6 | TRBV7-9 | ASSFPITPLH
TRBJ2-2 | TRBV6-6 | ASSYFTANTGELF
TRBJ1-2 | TRBV7-2 | ASSLLGVGGYT
TRBJ1-5 | TRBV5-1 | ASSFTGNQPQH
TRBJ2-6 | TRBV6-4 | ASSSGTGANVLT
TRBJ2-4 | TRBV19 | ASSLAGGRNIQY
TRBJ1-2 | TRBV2 | ASSGLNYGYT
TRBJ1-1 | TRBV3-1/TRBV3-2 | ASSQEGGVAF
TRBJ2-1 | TRBV3-1/TRBV3-2 | ASSQEYSGQAHNEQF
TRBJ2-3 | TRBV18 | ASSPGLAGVDTQY
TRBJ2-2 | TRBV28 | ASSPPGLNTGELF
TRBJ2-1 | TRBV3-1/TRBV3-2 | ASSSGQGVREQF
TRBJ1-2 | TRBV5-4 | ASSFWTGRNYGYT
TRBJ1-2 | TRBV5-1 | ASSLGGSDGYT
TRBJ2-1 | TRBV7-2 | ASSPKAGATYNEQF
TRBJ2-1 | TRBV19 | ASSAYNEQF
TRBJ1-1 | TRBV18 | ASSPQPPPGNTEAF
TRBJ1-2 | TRBV18 | ASSPNKGTGYGYT
TRBJ1-2 | TRBV19 | ASSTGQFNYGYT